This T cell receptor beta chain was retrieved from a study of OX40 agonist ivuxolimab in advanced cancers. Whole-study findings and limits: Partly responding patients at 0.1-3.0 mg/kg showed some of the smallest clonal expansion.

This CDR3 is 16 amino acids long. Trimming stripped 4 bases from V and 7 bases from J, with 18 bases between. Germline CDR1 is SGHDT and CDR2 is YYEEEE. This clone was found once. What it binds is not known. Here immunoSEQ multiplex PCR was the method, and the copy in TCRdb shows in-frame clones only, minus some. This sample has over 95,000 clones; 91% occur once, and the top ten carry approximately 0.32%. The V gene is TRBV5-6, the J gene TRBJ1-6; D gene ambiguous. The sequence derives from an adult with an advanced solid tumor such as melanoma, head and neck, liver or kidney cancer. Source: CD4+ or CD8+ T cells sorted from blood, taken in a trial of the OX40 agonist ivuxolimab. The CDR3 DNA is TGTGCCAGCAGCCGCCGGGGAGCGGGGAAGAATTCACCCCTCCACTTT. Protein sequence: CASSRRGAGKNSPLHF.